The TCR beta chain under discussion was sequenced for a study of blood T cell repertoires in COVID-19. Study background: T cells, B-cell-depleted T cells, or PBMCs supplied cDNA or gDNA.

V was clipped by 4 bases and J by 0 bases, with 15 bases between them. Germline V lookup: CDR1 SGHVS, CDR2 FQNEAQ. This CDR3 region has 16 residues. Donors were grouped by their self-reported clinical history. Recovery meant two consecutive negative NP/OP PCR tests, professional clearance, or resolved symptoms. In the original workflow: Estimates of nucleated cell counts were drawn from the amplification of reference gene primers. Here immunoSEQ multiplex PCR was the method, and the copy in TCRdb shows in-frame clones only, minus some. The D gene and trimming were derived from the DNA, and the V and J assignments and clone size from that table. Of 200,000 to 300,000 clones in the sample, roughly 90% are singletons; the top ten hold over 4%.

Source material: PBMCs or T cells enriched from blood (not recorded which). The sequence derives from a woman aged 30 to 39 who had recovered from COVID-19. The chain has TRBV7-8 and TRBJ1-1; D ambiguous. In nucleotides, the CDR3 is TGTGCCAGCAGCTCCAGAGGGATAATCATGAACACTGAAGCTTTCTTT. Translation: CASSSRGIIMNTEAFF.